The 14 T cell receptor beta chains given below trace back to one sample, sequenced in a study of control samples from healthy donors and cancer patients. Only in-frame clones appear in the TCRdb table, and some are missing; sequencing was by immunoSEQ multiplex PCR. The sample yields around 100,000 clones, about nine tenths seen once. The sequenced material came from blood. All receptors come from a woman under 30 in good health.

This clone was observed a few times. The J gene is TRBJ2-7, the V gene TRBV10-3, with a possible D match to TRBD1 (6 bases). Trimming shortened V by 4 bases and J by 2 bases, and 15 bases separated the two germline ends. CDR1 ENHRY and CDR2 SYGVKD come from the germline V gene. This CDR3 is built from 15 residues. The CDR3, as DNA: TGTGCCATCAGTGGGATCGGAAAGGGGGCCTACGAGCAGTACTTC. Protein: CAISGIGKGAYEQYF.

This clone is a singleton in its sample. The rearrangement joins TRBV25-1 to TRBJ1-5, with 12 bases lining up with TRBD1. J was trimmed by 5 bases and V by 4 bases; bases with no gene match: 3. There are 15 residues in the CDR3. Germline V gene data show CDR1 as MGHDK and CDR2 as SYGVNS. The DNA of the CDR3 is TGTGCCAGCAGTGGGGGACAGGGGGCCGATCAGCCCCAGCATTTT. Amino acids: CASSGGQGADQPQHF.

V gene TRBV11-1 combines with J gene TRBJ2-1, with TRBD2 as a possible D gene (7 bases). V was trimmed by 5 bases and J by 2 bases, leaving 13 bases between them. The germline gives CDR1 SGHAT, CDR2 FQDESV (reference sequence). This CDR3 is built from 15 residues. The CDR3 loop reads CASSLWGGAYNEQFF. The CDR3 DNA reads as TGTGCCAGCAGCCTCTGGGGGGGCGCCTACAATGAGCAGTTCTTC.

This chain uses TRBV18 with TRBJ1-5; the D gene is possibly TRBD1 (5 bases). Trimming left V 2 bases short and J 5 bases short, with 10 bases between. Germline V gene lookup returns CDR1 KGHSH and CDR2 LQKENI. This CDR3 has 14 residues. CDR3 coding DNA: TGTGCCAGCTCACCAGACAGCTTGTATCAGCCCCAGCATTTT. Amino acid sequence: CASSPDSLYQPQHF.

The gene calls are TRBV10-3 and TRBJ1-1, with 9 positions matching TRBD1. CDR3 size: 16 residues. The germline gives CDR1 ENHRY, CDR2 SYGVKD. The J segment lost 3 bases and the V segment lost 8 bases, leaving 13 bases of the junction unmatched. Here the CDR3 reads CAIRTTQGAEDTEAFF. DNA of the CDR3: TGTGCCATCCGGACTACACAGGGGGCAGAGGACACTGAAGCTTTCTTT.

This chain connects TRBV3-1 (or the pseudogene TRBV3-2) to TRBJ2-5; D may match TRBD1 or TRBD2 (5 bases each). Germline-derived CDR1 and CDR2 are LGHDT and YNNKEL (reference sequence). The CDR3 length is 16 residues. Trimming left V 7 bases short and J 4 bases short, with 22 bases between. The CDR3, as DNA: TGTGCCAGCATACAATCCGAGGGCAGGGTGTCAGAGACCCAGTACTTC. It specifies CASIQSEGRVSETQYF.

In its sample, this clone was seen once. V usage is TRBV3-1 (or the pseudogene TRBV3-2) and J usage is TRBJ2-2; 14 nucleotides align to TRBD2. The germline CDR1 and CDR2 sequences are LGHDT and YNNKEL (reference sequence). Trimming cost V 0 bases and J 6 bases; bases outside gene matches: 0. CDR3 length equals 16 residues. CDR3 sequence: CASSQETSGGAGELFF. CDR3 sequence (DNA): TGTGCCAGCAGCCAAGAGACTAGCGGGGGGGCCGGGGAGCTGTTTTTT.

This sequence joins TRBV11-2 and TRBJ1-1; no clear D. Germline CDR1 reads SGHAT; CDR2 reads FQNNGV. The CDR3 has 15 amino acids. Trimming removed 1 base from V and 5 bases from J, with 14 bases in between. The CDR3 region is CASSLGQRVKTEAFF. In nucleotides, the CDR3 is TGTGCCAGCAGCTTAGGGCAACGGGTAAAAACTGAAGCTTTCTTT.

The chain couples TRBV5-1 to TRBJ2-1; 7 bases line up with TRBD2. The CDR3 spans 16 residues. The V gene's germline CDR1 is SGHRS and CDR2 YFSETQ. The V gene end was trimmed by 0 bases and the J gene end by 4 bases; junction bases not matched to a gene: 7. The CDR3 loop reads CASSLVTGGTYNEQFF. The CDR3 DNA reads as TGCGCCAGCAGCTTGGTTACGGGGGGAACTTACAATGAGCAGTTCTTC.

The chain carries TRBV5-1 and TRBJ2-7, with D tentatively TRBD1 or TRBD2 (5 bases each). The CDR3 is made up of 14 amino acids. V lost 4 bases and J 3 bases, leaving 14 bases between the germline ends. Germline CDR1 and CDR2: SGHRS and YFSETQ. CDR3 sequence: CASSVGRVLYEQYF. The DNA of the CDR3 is TGCGCCAGCAGCGTGGGACGGGTACTCTACGAGCAGTACTTC. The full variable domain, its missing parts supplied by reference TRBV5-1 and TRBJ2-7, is KAGVTQTPRYLIKTRGQQVTLSCSPISGHRSVSWYQQTPGQGLQFLFEYFSETQRNKGNFPGRFSGRQFSNSRSEMNVSTLELGDSALYLCASSVGRVLYEQYFGPGTRLTVT.

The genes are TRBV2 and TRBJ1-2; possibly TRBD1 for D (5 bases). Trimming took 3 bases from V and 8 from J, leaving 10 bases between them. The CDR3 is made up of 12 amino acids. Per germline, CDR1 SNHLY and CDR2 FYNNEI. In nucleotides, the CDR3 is TGTGCCAGCAGTGAGGTCAGGGCCGGCTACACCTTC. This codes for CASSEVRAGYTF.

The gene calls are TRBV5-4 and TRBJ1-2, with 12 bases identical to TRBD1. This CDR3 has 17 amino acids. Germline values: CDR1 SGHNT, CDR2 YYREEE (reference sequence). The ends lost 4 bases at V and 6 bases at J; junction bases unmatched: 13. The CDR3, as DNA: TGTGCCAGCAGCCTCGAAATATCGGGGACAGGGGGCGATGGCTACACCTTC. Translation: CASSLEISGTGGDGYTF.

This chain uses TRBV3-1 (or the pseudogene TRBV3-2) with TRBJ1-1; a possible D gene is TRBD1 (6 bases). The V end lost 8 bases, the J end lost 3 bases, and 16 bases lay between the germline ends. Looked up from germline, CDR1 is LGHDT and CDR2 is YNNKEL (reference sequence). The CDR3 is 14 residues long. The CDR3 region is CASAPTTGYTEAFF. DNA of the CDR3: TGTGCCAGCGCCCCTACGACAGGTTACACTGAAGCTTTCTTT.

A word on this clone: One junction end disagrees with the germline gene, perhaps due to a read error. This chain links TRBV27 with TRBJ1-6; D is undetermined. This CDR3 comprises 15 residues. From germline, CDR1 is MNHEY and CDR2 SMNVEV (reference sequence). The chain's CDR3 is CAGSLGGSYNSPLHF. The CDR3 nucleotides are TGTGCCGGCAGTTTAGGAGGGAGCTATAATTCACCCCTCCACTTT.